The 19 T cell receptor beta chains presented below share a single source sample, sequenced in a study of response to subunit inactivated influenza vaccine. TCRdb fed the RT-PCR reads into MiXCR, producing one record per CDR3 protein. The profile shows approximately 680,000 distinct CDR3 sequences, 15% to 18% of them singletons. This specimen consisted of PBMCs from blood, obtained 11 to 12 days after vaccination. These receptors were taken from a middle-aged man who received an inactivated influenza vaccine.

This clonotype was counted between two and nine times. V gene TRBV7-2 combines with J gene TRBJ2-2; 7 nucleotides line up with TRBD1. This CDR3 is built from 15 residues. CDR1 and CDR2 (germline): SGHTA, FQGNSA. Losses at the gene ends were 5 bases for V and 4 bases for J; bases not matched to a gene: 7. CDR3 loop: CASSTQGTVTGELFF. The CDR3 nucleotides are TGTGCCAGCAGCACACAGGGGACGGTCACCGGGGAGCTGTTTTTT.

V usage is TRBV6-1 and J usage is TRBJ1-2; 9 positions match TRBD1. Germline CDR1 is MNHNS and CDR2 is SASEGT. Losses at the gene ends were 6 bases for V and 4 bases for J; bases not matched to a gene: 12. The CDR3 consists of 16 residues. The CDR3 DNA is TGTGCCAGCAGGTCCCGGGACAGGGTATCCGGCTATGGCTACACCTTC. Protein sequence: CASRSRDRVSGYGYTF.

The chain joins TRBV7-2 to TRBJ1-5, with D unclear. The ends were cut back, 1 base at V and 0 bases at J, with 10 bases in the middle. Germline lookup yields CDR1 SGHTA and CDR2 FQGNSA. This CDR3 is built from 16 residues. CDR3 region: CASSLVGGYSNQPQHF. The CDR3, as DNA: TGTGCCAGCAGCTTAGTAGGCGGGTATAGCAATCAGCCCCAGCATTTT.

J is TRBJ2-6 and V is TRBV6-2 or TRBV6-3; D possibly corresponds to TRBD1 (5 bases). Between the trimmed V and J ends, which lost 8 bases and 0 bases, there was a span of 14 bases. Per the germline V gene, CDR1 is MNHEY and CDR2 is SVGEGT. The CDR3 is made up of 16 amino acids. The CDR3 DNA sequence: TGTGCCAGCGGACATGTGGGTTTCTCTGGGGCCAACGTCCTGACTTTC. Residues: CASGHVGFSGANVLTF.

The rearrangement links TRBV15 to TRBJ2-5; D unresolved. CDR3 size: 13 residues. Germline CDR1 is LNHNV and CDR2 is YYDKDF (reference sequence). V was cut by 1 base and J by 2 bases, with 5 bases left in between. The CDR3 sequence: CATSRVGQETQYF. For the CDR3, the DNA is TGTGCCACCAGCAGAGTGGGGCAAGAGACCCAGTACTTC.

This clonotype has a handful of counts. This chain uses TRBV7-6 with TRBJ2-1; 10 nucleotides agree with TRBD1. The CDR3 sequence is 15 residues long. CDR1 is SGHVS and CDR2 is FNYEAQ in the germline V gene. V trimming: 6 bases; J trimming: 4 bases; junction bases outside the gene matches: 6. The CDR3, as DNA: TGTGCCAGCAGGACTGGACAGGGGGTTTACAATGAGCAGTTCTTC. Encoded protein: CASRTGQGVYNEQFF.

This clonotype was counted only a few times. CDR3 DNA: TGTGCCTGGAACCACAACTATGGCTACACCTTC. Amino acids: CAWNHNYGYTF. This chain links TRBV30 with TRBJ1-2; D unresolved. Trimming left V 4 bases short and J 2 bases short, with 5 bases between. The germline gives CDR1 GTSNPN, CDR2 SVGIG (reference sequence). The CDR3 runs to 11 residues.

This clonotype came up a few times. The rearrangement links TRBV6-5 to TRBJ2-2; a possible D gene is TRBD2 (6 bases). CDR3 size: 17 residues. From germline, CDR1 is MNHEY and CDR2 SVGAGI. With 3 bases removed from V and 0 bases from J, the gap between germline ends came to 14 bases. The CDR3 protein is CASSYPPGGANTGELFF. In DNA, the CDR3 is TGTGCCAGCAGTTATCCACCGGGCGGGGCGAACACCGGGGAGCTGTTTTTT.

A few counts support this clonotype. The genes are TRBV5-1 and TRBJ2-7; no reliable D call. This CDR3 comprises 14 residues. Germline V lookup: CDR1 SGHRS, CDR2 YFSETQ. The V and J ends lost 4 bases and 3 bases respectively, with 14 bases between them. The CDR3 reads CASSVYSDGYEQYF. Here the CDR3 DNA reads TGCGCCAGCAGCGTGTACTCGGACGGCTACGAGCAGTACTTC.

This clonotype was seen a few times. The chain uses TRBV5-1 and TRBJ2-5; 11 bases match TRBD1. Germline-derived CDR1 and CDR2 are SGHRS and YFSETQ. J lost 7 bases, V lost 1 base, and 6 bases had no gene match. This CDR3 spans 15 amino acids. The CDR3 DNA follows: TGCGCCAGCAGCTTGAGCGGACAGGGGGCTGTGACCCAGTACTTC. Translated, it gives CASSLSGQGAVTQYF.

This sequence joins TRBV15 and TRBJ1-6; D is ambiguous. V was pared by 5 bases and J by 10 bases, with 15 bases between. This CDR3 comprises 14 residues. The germline V gene has CDR1 LNHNV and CDR2 YYDKDF (reference sequence). CDR3 in DNA: TGTGCCACCAGCCGCTTGGGGTCACGGTCACCCCTCCACTTT. Protein product: CATSRLGSRSPLHF. Supplemented by reference TRBV15 and TRBJ1-6, the full variable domain reads DAMVIQNPRYQVTQFGKPVTLSCSQTLNHNVMYWYQQKSSQAPKLLFHYYDKDFNNEADTPDNFQSRRPNTSFCFLDIRSPGLGDTAMYLCATSRLGSRSPLHFGNGTRLTVT.

The sample holds a few counts of this clonotype. V is TRBV5-6 and J is TRBJ2-3; a possible D gene is TRBD1 (6 bases). CDR1 and CDR2 from the germline V gene are SGHDT and YYEEEE. The V end was cut by 0 bases, the J end by 5 bases, with 7 bases between. The CDR3 runs 13 residues. DNA for the CDR3: TGTGCCAGCAGCTTGGACAGGGAAGATACGCAGTATTTT. Translating it yields CASSLDREDTQYF. Together with reference TRBV5-6 and TRBJ2-3, the CDR3 gives the full variable domain: DAGVTQSPTHLIKTRGQQVTLRCSPKSGHDTVSWYQQALGQGPQFIFQYYEEEERQRGNFPDRFSGHQFPNYSSELNVNALLLGDSALYLCASSLDREDTQYFGPGTRLTVL.

This rearrangement joins TRBV2 to TRBJ1-3; 9 nucleotides align to TRBD1. Germline V gene sequence: CDR1 SNHLY, CDR2 FYNNEI. V lost 4 bases and J lost 0; bases outside the gene matches: 4. The length of the CDR3 is 16 residues. The CDR3 DNA reads as TGTGCCAGCAGTGTGGGACAGGGCAACTCTGGAAACACCATATATTTT. Translating it yields CASSVGQGNSGNTIYF.

This sequence joins TRBV12-3 or TRBV12-4 and TRBJ1-1, with unresolved D. The CDR3 length is 16 residues. Trimming took off 2 bases at V and 1 base at J, with 14 bases between the two ends. The CDR3 sequence is CASSLHRFKWNTEAFF. Written as DNA, the CDR3 is TGTGCCAGCAGTTTACATCGGTTTAAGTGGAACACTGAAGCTTTCTTT.

In its sample, this clonotype was seen a few times. The chain links TRBV7-2 to TRBJ1-3; 11 bases match TRBD1. The CDR3 length is 16 residues. Germline trimming cut 5 bases from V and 0 bases from J; bases unmatched to any gene: 3. Looked up from germline, CDR1 is SGHTA and CDR2 is FQGNSA. The DNA of the CDR3 is TGTGCCAGCAGCATCGGGACAGGGGGCTCTGGAAACACCATATATTTT. Translating it yields CASSIGTGGSGNTIYF.

The chain recombines TRBV28 with TRBJ2-7; 8 bases fit TRBD2. There are 14 residues in the CDR3. CDR1 is MDHEN, CDR2 SYDVKM, per germline. V lost 5 bases to trimming and J lost 6 bases; unmatched junction nucleotides: 9. The CDR3 region has the DNA TGTGCCAGCAGTCTGATAGCGGGAATCTCCGAGCAGTACTTC. This gives the protein CASSLIAGISEQYF.

The sample holds a few counts of this clonotype. The chain employs TRBV15 and TRBJ2-7, with D perhaps matching TRBD2 (5 bases). Germline V gene data show CDR1 as LNHNV and CDR2 as YYDKDF (reference sequence). V shed 2 bases and J shed 0 bases, with 11 bases lying between them. CDR3 length equals 15 residues. The CDR3 region is CATSRIGGGSYEQYF. CDR3 DNA sequence: TGTGCCACCAGCAGAATCGGCGGAGGCTCCTACGAGCAGTACTTC.

This clonotype was seen only a few times. The chain joins TRBV6-5 to TRBJ1-1, with TRBD1 matching 11 bases. Germline V gives CDR1 MNHEY, CDR2 SVGAGI. CDR3 length: 16 amino acids. The ends lost 2 bases at V and 5 bases at J; junction bases unmatched: 7. The CDR3 bases are TGTGCCAGCAGTTACGGACAGGGGGCTATAAGGACTGAAGCTTTCTTT. Protein sequence: CASSYGQGAIRTEAFF.

This clonotype has more than one count but fewer than ten. V usage is TRBV28 and J usage is TRBJ2-3; 13 bases fit TRBD2. The V and J ends lost 3 bases and 6 bases, in that order; junction bases with no gene match: 9. The CDR3 is made up of 17 amino acids. Germline CDR1 and CDR2: MDHEN and SYDVKM. The DNA for the CDR3 is TGTGCCAGCAGTTTTCTAGGACTAGCGGGAGAAAGGGATACGCAGTATTTT. This gives the protein CASSFLGLAGERDTQYF.